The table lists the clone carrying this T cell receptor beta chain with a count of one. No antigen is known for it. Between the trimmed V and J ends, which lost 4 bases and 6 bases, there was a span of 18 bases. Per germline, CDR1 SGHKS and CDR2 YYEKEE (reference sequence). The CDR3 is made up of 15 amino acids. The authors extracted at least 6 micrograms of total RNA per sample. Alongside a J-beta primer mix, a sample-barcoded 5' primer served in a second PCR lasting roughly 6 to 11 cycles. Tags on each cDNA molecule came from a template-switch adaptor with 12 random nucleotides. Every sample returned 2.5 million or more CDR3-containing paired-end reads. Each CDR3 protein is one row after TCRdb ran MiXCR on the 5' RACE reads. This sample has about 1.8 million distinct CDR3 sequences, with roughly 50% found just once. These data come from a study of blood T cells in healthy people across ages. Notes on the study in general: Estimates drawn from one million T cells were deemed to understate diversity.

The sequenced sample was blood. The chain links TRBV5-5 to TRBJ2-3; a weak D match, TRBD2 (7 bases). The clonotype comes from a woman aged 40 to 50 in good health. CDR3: CASSLRGSSGDTQYF. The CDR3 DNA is TGTGCCAGCAGCCTAAGGGGGTCTAGCGGCGATACGCAGTATTTT.